This TCR beta chain appears in the sequencing data of a study of early stage breast cancer tumors. Study in general: About 80% of the 16 invasive tumors were ER+, PR+ and HER2-.

Sequencing used immunoSEQ multiplex PCR; TCRdb keeps in-frame clones, though not all of them. Altogether 65,000 to 75,000 clones are present, more than 70% being singletons, with the ten largest covering about 4.4%. CDR3 length equals 15 residues. J gave up 4 bases and V 1 base, and 6 bases lay outside the gene matches. Germline loops: CDR1 MNHNY, CDR2 SVGAGI (reference sequence). Material: blood. The sequence was obtained from a person in their 40s with breast cancer. J is TRBJ1-2 and V is TRBV6-6; 7 bases align to TRBD1. The CDR3 spells CASSYFTGATYGYTF. In DNA, the CDR3 is TGTGCCAGCAGTTACTTTACAGGGGCTACCTATGGCTACACCTTC.